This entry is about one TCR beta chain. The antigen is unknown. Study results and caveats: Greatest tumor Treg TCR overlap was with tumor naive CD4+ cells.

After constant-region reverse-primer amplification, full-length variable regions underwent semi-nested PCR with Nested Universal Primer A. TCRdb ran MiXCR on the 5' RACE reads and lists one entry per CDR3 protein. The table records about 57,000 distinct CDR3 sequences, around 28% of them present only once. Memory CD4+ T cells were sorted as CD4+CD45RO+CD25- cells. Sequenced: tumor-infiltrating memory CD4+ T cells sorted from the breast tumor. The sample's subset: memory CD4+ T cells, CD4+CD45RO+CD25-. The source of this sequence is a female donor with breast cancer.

Written as DNA, the CDR3 is TGCAGTGCTAGAGGGACTAGCGGGAGGGCCTACGAGACCCAGTACTTC. This sequence encodes CSARGTSGRAYETQYF. The gene calls are TRBV20-1 and TRBJ2-5, with 15 bases identical to TRBD2. Germline V gives CDR1 DFQATT, CDR2 SNEGSKA (reference sequence). The junction had 5 bases not matched to a gene; V was cut back by 1 base and J by 5 bases. The CDR3 contains 16 residues.